Below are 10 T cell receptor beta chains sequenced from a single sample in a study of Graves' ophthalmopathy and Graves' hyperthyroidism (dated by TCRdb to 2017 to 2018). For sequencing, an Illumina HiSeq 2000 was employed. TCR beta CDR3 regions were amplified from RNA transcripts for repertoire sequencing. HTBI primers and the Qiagen OneStep RT-PCR kit were used in a first-round RT-PCR, which was followed by a second-round multiplex PCR, size selection and purification. The public reads were run again by TCRdb, first through fastp at Q25 and then through MiXCR, and only productive beta chains were kept. For every CDR3 protein sequence, its rows merge into one entry that carries the most common genes and DNA. This sample lists a few hundred thousand distinct CDR3 sequences; 15% to 20% were detected once. 1.6% of the sample is in the top ten clones. Sequencing used peripheral blood. Receptors originate from a woman under 30 with Graves' ophthalmopathy. Donor details come from another sample of the same person, matched by shared clones.

There are many counts of this clonotype. This rearrangement joins TRBV29-1 to TRBJ2-7; weak D call: TRBD1 (5 bases). The CDR3 consists of 13 residues. Germline V gene data show CDR1 as SQVTM and CDR2 as ANQGSEA. V was pared by 1 base and J by 2 bases, with 9 bases between. As DNA, the CDR3 is TGCAGCGTTGAAGGACAGACGACCTACGAGCAGTACTTC. Translation gives CSVEGQTTYEQYF.

This clonotype was detected ten times or more. J is TRBJ2-7 and V is TRBV5-1; possible D gene TRBD1, 5 bases. The CDR3 is 17 residues long. Trimming cost V 3 bases and J 6 bases, with 25 bases left between them. CDR1 is SGHRS, CDR2 YFSETQ, per germline. CDR3 sequence (DNA): TGCGCCAGCAGCTGGGCAACAGGACCCAGCCCTCTTAGCGAGCAGTACTTC. This gives the protein CASSWATGPSPLSEQYF.

The table lists this clonotype with many counts. The chain has TRBV11-2 and TRBJ1-2; possible D gene TRBD1, 5 bases. Germline V gene sequence: CDR1 SGHAT, CDR2 FQNNGV. The V end was cut by 10 bases, the J end by 5 bases, with 17 bases between. This CDR3 spans 13 amino acids. The CDR3 DNA reads as TGTGCCACCAAAGGGGCGACGAAGTATGGCTACACCTTC. This sequence encodes CATKGATKYGYTF.

This clonotype was counted ten times or more. The chain links TRBV6-4 to TRBJ2-2; D possibly corresponds to TRBD2 (7 bases). The CDR3 length is 18 residues. The V and J ends lost 7 bases and 5 bases respectively, with 26 bases between them. The germline CDR1 and CDR2 sequences are MRHNA and SNTAGT. CDR3 loop: CASIAPRGQPAGTGELFF. The CDR3, as DNA: TGTGCCAGCATCGCCCCCCGAGGACAGCCAGCGGGAACCGGGGAGCTGTTTTTT.

There are many counts of this clonotype. The chain is built from TRBV7-2 and TRBJ2-7; D possibly corresponds to TRBD1 (6 bases). Germline CDR1 SGHTA, CDR2 FQGNSA. V was shortened by 5 bases and J by 0 bases, with 11 bases between the two germline ends. The CDR3 has 14 amino acids. This chain's CDR3 is CASSQGGPSYEQYF. DNA for the CDR3: TGTGCCAGCAGCCAAGGGGGACCCTCCTACGAGCAGTACTTC.

This clonotype was seen repeatedly, ten times or more. J is TRBJ1-6 and V is TRBV9, with D maybe TRBD1 (5 bases). The CDR3 is 15 residues long. V was clipped by 0 bases and J by 7 bases, with 11 bases between them. The germline V gene has CDR1 SGDLS and CDR2 YYNGEE. Here the CDR3 DNA reads TGTGCCAGCAGCGTAGGTAGGGACCCCAATTCACCCCTCCACTTT. Protein: CASSVGRDPNSPLHF.

This clonotype was found many times. The gene calls are TRBV6-1 and TRBJ2-2; D remains unclear. CDR1 is MNHNS and CDR2 is SASEGT in the germline V gene. The V end lost 7 bases, the J end lost 2 bases, and 11 bases lay between the germline ends. The CDR3 has 14 amino acids. This chain's CDR3 is CASTARINTGELFF. The CDR3 DNA follows: TGTGCCAGCACGGCCAGAATTAACACCGGGGAGCTGTTTTTT.

Many counts were recorded for this clonotype. The rearrangement uses TRBV29-1 and TRBJ1-2; D not certain. V lost 7 bases, J lost 2 bases, and 23 bases lay in between. The CDR3 runs 16 residues. The germline V gene has CDR1 SQVTM and CDR2 ANQGSEA. Here the CDR3 DNA reads TGCAGCGCCCCATCCTATAGGGCTGGAGGAAACTATGGCTACACCTTC. The encoded protein is CSAPSYRAGGNYGYTF. Combining the CDR3 with reference TRBV29-1 and TRBJ1-2 gives the whole variable domain SAVISQKPSRDICQRGTSLTIQCQVDSQVTMMFWYRQQPGQSLTLIATANQGSEATYESGFVIDKFPISRPNLTFSTLTVSNMSPEDSSIYLCSAPSYRAGGNYGYTFGSGTRLTVV.

This clonotype has a count of ten or more. J is TRBJ1-1 and V is TRBV4-1; a weak D match, TRBD1 (5 bases). V was clipped by 5 bases and J by 8 bases, with 21 bases between them. This CDR3 has 15 amino acids. The germline CDR1 and CDR2 sequences are MGHRA and YSYEKL. CDR3 sequence reads: CASSSGRGINFEAFF. CDR3 nucleotide sequence: TGCGCCAGCAGCAGCGGGCGGGGGATAAATTTCGAAGCTTTCTTT.

This clonotype was counted at least ten times. This chain connects TRBV28 to TRBJ1-6; weak D call: TRBD1 (6 bases). The V end lost 8 bases, the J end lost 7 bases, and 9 bases lay between the germline ends. Germline CDR1 reads MDHEN; CDR2 reads SYDVKM. The CDR3 is 12 amino acids. The CDR3, as DNA: TGTGCCAGCTTGCAGGGGAATTCACCCCTCCACTTT. Its protein is CASLQGNSPLHF.